The 16 T cell receptor beta chains below come from one sample, sequenced in a study of graft-versus-host responses after intestinal transplantation. Data came from immunoSEQ multiplex PCR; TCRdb stores just in-frame clones and leaves some out. There are about 38,000 clones in the sample; around 86% occur only once, and about 3.5% lies in the top ten. This specimen was PBMCs, taken roughly 34 months after transplant. The receptors originated from a human patient who received an intestinal transplant, so some T cells may come from the graft donor.

This clone was found once. J is TRBJ2-7 and V is TRBV2, with 7 nucleotides matching TRBD1. Germline assignment: CDR1 SNHLY and CDR2 FYNNEI. This CDR3 is built from 17 residues. Trimming took 6 bases from V and 3 from J; bases not matched to a gene: 17. As DNA, the CDR3 is TGTGCCAGCAGGGGACCCAGGACAGGAGTAAACTACTACGAGCAGTACTTC. This gives the protein CASRGPRTGVNYYEQYF.

The chain employs TRBV7-2 and TRBJ1-5; tentative D call: TRBD1 (5 bases). The CDR3 is made up of 13 amino acids. Germline CDR1 reads SGHTA; CDR2 reads FQGNSA. Deletions cut 4 bases from V and 6 bases from J, with 10 bases between. The CDR3 coding sequence is TGTGCCAGCAGCTATAGGGGCTCTCAGCCCCAGCATTTT. Protein sequence: CASSYRGSQPQHF.

This sequence joins TRBV6-4 and TRBJ1-3; D gene unclear. The ends were cut back, 7 bases at V and 0 bases at J, with 19 bases in the middle. This CDR3 has 17 amino acids. CDR1 and CDR2 (germline): MRHNA, SNTAGT. Here the CDR3 DNA reads TGTGCCAGCATCTGCGACCGAGCACATAACTCTGGAAACACCATATATTTT. Its translation is CASICDRAHNSGNTIYF.

This clone was counted once. J is TRBJ1-5 and V is TRBV27, with 9 bases identical to TRBD1. In germline, CDR1 is MNHEY, CDR2 SMNVEV (reference sequence). J gave up 1 base and V 6 bases, and 4 bases lay outside the gene matches. The CDR3 is made up of 15 amino acids. The DNA of the CDR3 is TGTGCCAGCAGATTACAGGGGGCGAGCAATCAGCCCCAGCATTTT. It translates to CASRLQGASNQPQHF.

The chain joins TRBV28 to TRBJ2-2, with TRBD2 matching over 10 bases. This CDR3 is 15 amino acids long. Trimming at V came to 6 bases and at J to 5 bases, leaving 6 bases not matched to a gene. Germline values: CDR1 MDHEN, CDR2 SYDVKM. CDR3 nucleotides: TGTGCCAGCAGCCCTAGCGGGAGAGGGACCGGGGAGCTGTTTTTT. Translation: CASSPSGRGTGELFF.

The genes are TRBV10-3 and TRBJ1-6; no clear D. The CDR3 length is 16 residues. Germline-derived CDR1 and CDR2 are ENHRY and SYGVKD. V lost 6 bases, J lost 4 bases, and 16 bases lay in between. The CDR3 loop reads CAISQAGVGYNSPLHF. CDR3 nucleotide sequence: TGTGCCATCAGCCAAGCTGGGGTTGGGTATAATTCACCCCTCCACTTT.

V and J are TRBV5-1 and TRBJ1-4, with 10 bases that match TRBD1. V trimming: 10 bases; J trimming: 6 bases; junction bases outside the gene matches: 9. The CDR3 length is 14 residues. Germline V gene sequence: CDR1 SGHRS, CDR2 YFSETQ. CDR3 sequence reads: CAGNRDRGHEKLFF. The CDR3 nucleotides read TGCGCCGGTAACCGGGACAGGGGACATGAAAAACTGTTTTTT.

In its sample, this clone was seen once. The rearrangement links TRBV28 to TRBJ1-1; perhaps TRBD1 as D (5 bases). The CDR3 covers 15 residues. Germline CDR1 and CDR2: MDHEN and SYDVKM. V was pared by 6 bases and J by 2 bases, with 16 bases between. The CDR3 region has the DNA TGTGCCAGCAGGTCACTCCGGGGCTTAAACACTGAAGCTTTCTTT. Protein: CASRSLRGLNTEAFF.

The chain couples TRBV5-1 to TRBJ1-4; 8 positions match TRBD1. Germline V lookup: CDR1 SGHRS, CDR2 YFSETQ. V was clipped by 4 bases and J by 7 bases; unmatched bases: 3. The CDR3 is made up of 13 amino acids. As DNA, the CDR3 is TGCGCCAGCAGCCGTGGACAGGGTGAAAAACTGTTTTTT. As protein: CASSRGQGEKLFF.

This clone occurred once. CDR3 residues: CASSLGRSYGYTF. For the CDR3, the DNA is TGTGCCAGCAGTTTAGGCCGGTCTTATGGCTACACCTTC. V and J are TRBV28 and TRBJ1-2; no clear D. This CDR3 has 13 amino acids. Deletions cut 2 bases from V and 5 bases from J, with 9 bases between. The germline CDR1 and CDR2 sequences are MDHEN and SYDVKM.

The chain has TRBV6-5 and TRBJ2-7; 10 bases are shared with TRBD2. The germline CDR1 and CDR2 sequences are MNHEY and SVGAGI. This CDR3 comprises 15 residues. Losses at the gene ends were 0 bases for V and 13 bases for J; bases not matched to a gene: 12. The DNA for the CDR3 is TGTGCCAGCAGTTACTCTGGGGACAGCGGGAGGGCCCGTTACTTC. Its protein is CASSYSGDSGRARYF.

V gene TRBV7-9 combines with J gene TRBJ2-7, with D uncertain. V lost 0 bases to trimming and J lost 4 bases, with 13 bases between them. The CDR3 is 15 amino acids. Germline V lookup: CDR1 SEHNR, CDR2 FQNEAQ (reference sequence). CDR3 loop: CASSLAARNPYEQYF. Written as DNA, the CDR3 is TGTGCCAGCAGCTTAGCGGCAAGGAATCCTTACGAGCAGTACTTC. The full variable domain, rest sourced from reference TRBV7-9 and TRBJ2-7, is DTGVSQNPRHKITKRGQNVTFRCDPISEHNRLYWYRQTLGQGPEFLTYFQNEAQLEKSRLLSDRFSAERPKGSFSTLEIQRTEQGDSAMYLCASSLAARNPYEQYFGPGTRLTVT.

V is TRBV7-9 and J is TRBJ2-3, with D perhaps TRBD2 (5 bases). There are 16 residues in the CDR3. Per the germline V gene, CDR1 is SEHNR and CDR2 is FQNEAQ (reference sequence). The V and J ends lost 3 bases and 0 bases respectively, with 13 bases between them. CDR3 residues: CASSFALRGSTDTQYF. The CDR3 nucleotides are TGTGCCAGCAGCTTTGCCCTTCGCGGGAGCACAGATACGCAGTATTTT.

This rearrangement joins TRBV7-9 to TRBJ2-5; D unresolved. The assigned J gene may be wrong: the sequence end matches TRBJ2-7 better. CDR1 is SEHNR, CDR2 FQNEAQ, per germline (reference sequence). The CDR3 has 12 residues. In nucleotides, the CDR3 is TGTGCCAGCAGCAGGGCATCCTACGAGCAGTACTTC. Translated: CASSRASYEQYF.

This chain connects TRBV2 to TRBJ2-5; 13 bases match TRBD2. In germline, CDR1 is SNHLY, CDR2 FYNNEI. J was trimmed by 4 bases and V by 5 bases; bases with no gene match: 4. The CDR3 covers 15 residues. The CDR3 region is CASSSRTSGRETQYF. CDR3 nucleotide sequence: TGTGCCAGCAGTTCCCGGACTAGCGGGAGAGAGACCCAGTACTTC.

This clone was seen only a few times. The chain joins TRBV6-1 to TRBJ2-1; D call uncertain. The V and J ends lost 3 bases and 10 bases respectively, with 7 bases between them. The CDR3 length is 11 residues. The germline CDR1 and CDR2 sequences are MNHNS and SASEGT. CDR3 nucleotide sequence: TGTGCCAGCAGTGATAGTTGGGAGCAGTTCTTC. This translates into CASSDSWEQFF.